The clone carrying this T cell receptor (beta chain) occurred once. The antigen is undetermined. This sample is part of a study of T cell responses to AZD1222 COVID-19 vaccine. Study-wide points: It was only after the peak T cell response that any repertoires were sampled. Baseline seropositivity occurred in only six AZD1222 recipients.

CDR3 length equals 17 residues. Trimming removed 7 bases from V and 0 bases from J; junction bases left unmatched: 13. The germline gives CDR1 WNHNN, CDR2 SYGVQD (reference sequence). The assay was immunoSEQ multiplex PCR, and TCRdb's table has in-frame clones only and misses some. This sample has 120,000 or so clones, with roughly nine tenths found just once. Sample: peripheral blood, taken on day 0 of AZD1222 vaccination. The chain uses TRBV10-1 and TRBJ1-1; 8 bases map to TRBD1. This receptor was identified in an adult in good health. CDR3 sequence: CASIGRGRRDMNTEAFF. In DNA form, the CDR3 reads TGCGCCAGCATCGGCAGGGGGCGGAGGGATATGAACACTGAAGCTTTCTTT.